The rows below give T cell receptor beta chains drawn from one sample of a study of blood T cell repertoires in COVID-19. TCRdb keeps only in-frame clones here, not all; method: immunoSEQ multiplex PCR. The repertoire has some 260,000 clones, more than 70% of them found once; the top ten carry approximately 3.1%. The sequencing input was peripheral blood. These receptors were obtained from a woman between 18 and 29 years old with acute or convalescent COVID-19. The CDR3 runs from the conserved cysteine through the conserved F or W. Each record gives: J gene, V gene, clone size, D gene, CDR3 protein, CDR3 DNA. D genes are given only for firm matches. For some rows the clone size is stated as once, few or many, or as a class when expanded; others skip it.

TRBJ1-5	TRBV5-5	NA	NA	CASSFNRVGDQPQHF	TGTGCCAGCAGCTTTAACAGGGTGGGGGATCAGCCCCAGCATTTT
TRBJ1-5	TRBV19	NA	NA	CASSIQGTGNQPQHF	TGTGCCAGTAGTATACAGGGGACGGGCAATCAGCCCCAGCATTTT
TRBJ2-7	TRBV12-2	NA	NA	CASRPPLLSYEQYF	TGTGCAAGTCGCCCCCCATTGCTATCCTACGAGCAGTACTTC
TRBJ1-1	TRBV6-2/TRBV6-3	NA	NA	CASSYQGNTEAFF	TGTGCCAGCAGTTACCAGGGGAACACTGAAGCTTTCTTT
TRBJ1-4	TRBV21-1	once	NA	CASSTVPVFATPNEKLFF	TGTGCCAGCAGCACCGTCCCGGTCTTCGCGACACCTAATGAAAAACTGTTTTTT
TRBJ1-6	TRBV28	NA	NA	CASSHDRLAHF	TGTGCCAGCAGTCACGACAGGTTGGCCCACTTT
TRBJ1-2	TRBV4-3	NA	TRBD1	CASSQGAQTGASGYTF	TGCGCCAGCAGCCAAGGGGCACAGACAGGGGCTAGTGGCTACACCTTC
TRBJ2-1	TRBV19	NA	TRBD2	CASSIAGYGRDLYNEQFF	TGTGCCAGTAGTATAGCGGGGTACGGGAGGGACCTATACAATGAGCAGTTCTTC
TRBJ2-7	TRBV2	few	TRBD2	CASSGEAGLSYEQYF	TGTGCCAGCAGTGGTGAGGCGGGACTATCCTACGAGCAGTACTTC
TRBJ1-5	TRBV6-5	NA	NA	CASSPDRGQPQHF	TGTGCCAGCAGTCCTGATAGGGGGCAGCCCCAGCATTTT
TRBJ2-3	TRBV5-5	NA	NA	CASSPQTSRTDTQYF	TGTGCCAGCAGCCCACAAACTAGCCGCACAGATACGCAGTATTTT
TRBJ2-2	TRBV7-6	once	NA	CASSPGLQITGELFF	TGTGCCAGCAGCCCGGGACTCCAAATCACCGGGGAGCTGTTTTTT
TRBJ2-7	TRBV24-1	NA	NA	CATRLGHEQYF	TGTGCCACCCGGTTGGGGCACGAGCAGTACTTC
TRBJ2-3	TRBV13	NA	NA	CASSWRGLTDTQYF	TGTGCCAGCAGCTGGAGGGGTCTCACAGATACGCAGTATTTT
TRBJ2-7	TRBV11-1	once	TRBD2	CASSSSSGGYEQYF	TGTGCCAGCAGCTCGTCCAGCGGGGGGTACGAGCAGTACTTC
TRBJ2-7	TRBV27	NA	NA	CASSLSPFSEQYF	TGTGCCAGCAGTTTATCTCCCTTTAGCGAGCAGTACTTC
TRBJ1-6	TRBV13	once	NA	CASSPRVGNSPLHF	TGTGCCAGCAGCCCCCGGGTTGGTAATTCACCCCTCCACTTT
TRBJ1-6	TRBV6-5	NA	NA	CASSYTAGRPNSPLHF	TGTGCCAGCAGTTACACGGCAGGGAGGCCAAATTCACCCCTCCACTTT
TRBJ2-3	TRBV3-1/TRBV3-2	NA	TRBD2	CASSQEIPASGRGGMGSTDTQYF	TGTGCCAGCAGCCAAGAAATCCCAGCTAGCGGGAGAGGGGGAATGGGAAGCACAGATACGCAGTATTTT
TRBJ1-2	TRBV6-5	NA	NA	CASSYGGGAVGGYTF	TGTGCCAGCAGTTATGGTGGAGGTGCGGTGGGCGGCTACACCTTC
TRBJ2-7	TRBV29-1	NA	NA	CSVGLTDSIYEQYF	TGCAGCGTTGGCCTCACCGACAGTATCTACGAGCAGTACTTC
TRBJ1-2	TRBV7-8	NA	NA	CASSPGLSYGYTF	TGTGCCAGCAGCCCGGGACTGAGTTATGGCTACACCTTC
TRBJ1-3	TRBV28	NA	NA	CASRVPGVGNTIYF	TGTGCCAGCAGAGTTCCGGGGGTGGGAAACACCATATATTTT
TRBJ2-5	TRBV6-5	NA	TRBD2	CASSYGGGGRETQYF	TGTGCCAGCAGTTACGGGGGGGGAGGGCGAGAGACCCAGTACTTC
TRBJ2-3	TRBV2	NA	TRBD2	CASSVAGRNTQYF	TGTGCCAGCAGTGTAGCGGGGAGGAATACGCAGTATTTT
TRBJ2-7	TRBV28	NA	TRBD2	CASSGSGKSSYEQYF	TGTGCCAGCAGCGGTAGCGGGAAGAGCTCCTACGAGCAGTACTTC
TRBJ2-5	TRBV5-1	NA	NA	CASNLYSGVPETQYF	TGCGCCAGCAACCTTTACTCTGGAGTGCCAGAGACCCAGTACTTC
TRBJ2-1	TRBV3-1/TRBV3-2	few	NA	CASSQDRPGIRTLYNEQFF	TGTGCCAGCAGCCAAGATAGACCAGGGATCAGGACACTATACAATGAGCAGTTCTTC
TRBJ2-1	TRBV27	NA	NA	CASSFTRGEQFF	TGTGCCAGCAGTTTTACGCGGGGTGAGCAGTTCTTC
TRBJ2-3	TRBV19	NA	TRBD2	CASRLAGVRYF	TGTGCCAGTCGGTTGGCGGGAGTTCGGTATTTT
TRBJ2-1	TRBV28	NA	NA	CASSLMGLAFRAYNEQFF	TGTGCCAGCAGTTTAATGGGACTCGCCTTTCGGGCCTACAATGAGCAGTTCTTC
TRBJ1-6	TRBV2	NA	NA	CASRADSPISPLHF	TGTGCCAGCAGGGCTGACAGTCCCATTTCACCCCTCCACTTT
TRBJ2-1	TRBV11-3	NA	TRBD2	CASSLGLVAGAYNEQFF	TGTGCCAGCAGCTTGGGGTTGGTAGCGGGGGCCTACAATGAGCAGTTCTTC